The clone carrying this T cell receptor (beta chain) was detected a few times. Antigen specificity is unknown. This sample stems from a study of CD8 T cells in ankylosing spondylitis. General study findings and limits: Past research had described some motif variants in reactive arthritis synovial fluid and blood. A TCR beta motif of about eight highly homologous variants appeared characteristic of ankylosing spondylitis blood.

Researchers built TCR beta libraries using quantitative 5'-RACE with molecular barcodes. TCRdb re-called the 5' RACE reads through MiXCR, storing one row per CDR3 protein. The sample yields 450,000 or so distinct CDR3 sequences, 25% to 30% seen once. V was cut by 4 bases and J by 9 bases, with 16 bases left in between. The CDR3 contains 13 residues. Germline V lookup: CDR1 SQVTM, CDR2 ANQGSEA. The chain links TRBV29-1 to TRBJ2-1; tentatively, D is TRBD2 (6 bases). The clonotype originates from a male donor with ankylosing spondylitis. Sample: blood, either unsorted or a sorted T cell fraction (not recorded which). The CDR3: CSVATSWNGEQFF. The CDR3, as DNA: TGCAGCGTTGCGACTAGTTGGAATGGTGAGCAGTTCTTC.